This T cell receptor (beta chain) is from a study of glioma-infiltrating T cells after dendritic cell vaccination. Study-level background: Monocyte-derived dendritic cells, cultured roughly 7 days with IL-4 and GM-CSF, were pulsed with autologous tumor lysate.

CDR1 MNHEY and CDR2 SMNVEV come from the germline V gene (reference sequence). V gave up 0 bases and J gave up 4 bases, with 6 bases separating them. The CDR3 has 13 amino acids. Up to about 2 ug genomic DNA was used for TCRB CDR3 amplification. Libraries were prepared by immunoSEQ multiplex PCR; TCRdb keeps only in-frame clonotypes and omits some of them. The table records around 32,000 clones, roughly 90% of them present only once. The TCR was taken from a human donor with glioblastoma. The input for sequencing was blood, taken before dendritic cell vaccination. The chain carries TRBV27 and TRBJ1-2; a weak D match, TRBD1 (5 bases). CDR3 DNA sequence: TGTGCCAGCAGTTTATCGGGGGGCTATGGCTACACCTTC. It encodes CASSLSGGYGYTF.